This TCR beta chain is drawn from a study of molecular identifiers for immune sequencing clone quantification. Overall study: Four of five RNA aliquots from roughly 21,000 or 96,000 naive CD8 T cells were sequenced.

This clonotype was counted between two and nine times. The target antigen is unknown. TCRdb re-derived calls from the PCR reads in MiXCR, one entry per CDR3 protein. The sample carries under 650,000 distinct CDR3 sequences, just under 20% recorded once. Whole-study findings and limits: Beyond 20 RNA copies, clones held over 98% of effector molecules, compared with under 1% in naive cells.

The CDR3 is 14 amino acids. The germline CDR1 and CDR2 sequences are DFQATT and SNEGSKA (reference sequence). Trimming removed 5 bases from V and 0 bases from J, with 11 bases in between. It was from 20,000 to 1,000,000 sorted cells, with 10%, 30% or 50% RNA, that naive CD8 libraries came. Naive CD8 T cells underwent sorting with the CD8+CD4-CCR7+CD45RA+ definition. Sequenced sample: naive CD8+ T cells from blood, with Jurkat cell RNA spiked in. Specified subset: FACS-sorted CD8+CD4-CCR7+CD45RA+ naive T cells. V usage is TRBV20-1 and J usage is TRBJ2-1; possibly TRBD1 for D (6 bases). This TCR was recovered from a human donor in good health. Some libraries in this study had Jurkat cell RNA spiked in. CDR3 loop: CSALGASSYNEQFF. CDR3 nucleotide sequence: TGCAGTGCTCTGGGGGCGAGCTCCTACAATGAGCAGTTCTTC.